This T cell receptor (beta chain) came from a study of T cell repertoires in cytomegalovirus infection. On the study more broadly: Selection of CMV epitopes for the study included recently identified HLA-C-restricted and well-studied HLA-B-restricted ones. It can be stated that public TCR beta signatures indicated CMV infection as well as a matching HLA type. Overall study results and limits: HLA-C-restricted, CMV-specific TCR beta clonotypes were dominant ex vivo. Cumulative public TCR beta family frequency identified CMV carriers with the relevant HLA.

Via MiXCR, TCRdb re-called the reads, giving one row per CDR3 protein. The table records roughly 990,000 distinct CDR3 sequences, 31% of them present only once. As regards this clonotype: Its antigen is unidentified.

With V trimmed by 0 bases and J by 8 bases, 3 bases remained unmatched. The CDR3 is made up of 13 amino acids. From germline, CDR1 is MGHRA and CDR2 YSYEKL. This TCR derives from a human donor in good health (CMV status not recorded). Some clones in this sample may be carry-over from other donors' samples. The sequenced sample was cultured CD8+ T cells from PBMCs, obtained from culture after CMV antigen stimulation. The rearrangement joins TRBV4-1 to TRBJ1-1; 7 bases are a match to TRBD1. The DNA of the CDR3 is TGCGCCAGCAGCCAAGATCTGACAGGGGAAGCTTTCTTT. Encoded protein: CASSQDLTGEAFF.